These T cell receptor beta chains were read from a single sample in a study of CD8 T cells in Susac syndrome. MiXCR, run by TCRdb on the immunoSEQ multiplex PCR reads, gives a single entry per CDR3 protein. Of about 130,000 distinct CDR3 sequences listed, 95% are singletons. Sequencing was done on a sample of CD8+ T cells from PBMCs. The source of these receptors is a human donor with Susac syndrome. Each CDR3 is given with its conserved first and last residue.

V gene	J gene	CDR3 protein
TRBV24-1	TRBJ2-3	CATSDRGSLDTQYF
TRBV7-3	TRBJ2-1	CASSFDRLGREQFF
TRBV5-5	TRBJ2-1	CASSLLGVSYNEQFF
TRBV7-8	TRBJ2-2	CASSSGSAGELFF
TRBV12-3/TRBV12-4	TRBJ2-1	CASGAGAYYNEQFF
TRBV7-9	TRBJ2-7	CASGGGTYEQYF
TRBV12-3/TRBV12-4	TRBJ2-5	CASSGPRAHQETQYF
TRBV20-1	TRBJ2-2	CSAFTGSTGELFF
TRBV13	TRBJ2-7	CASRATGPGLADLSGVEQYF
TRBV28	TRBJ2-4	CASRETGLLAKNIQYF
TRBV9	TRBJ2-1	CASSALDNEQFF
TRBV20-1	TRBJ2-5	CSARAGSSGTQETQYF
TRBV7-2	TRBJ2-7	CASSYRGSEQYF
TRBV11-2	TRBJ1-4	CASSFFWGDEKLFF
TRBV30	TRBJ2-6	CAWVEPRSGANVLTF
TRBV20-1	TRBJ1-1	CSARGVGGSGLGNTEAFF
TRBV29-1	TRBJ2-7	CSVAYNFGGTGIYEQYF
TRBV12-3/TRBV12-4	TRBJ2-3	CASSSTDTQYF
TRBV29-1	TRBJ2-1	CSALGLLAVYYNEQFF
TRBV15	TRBJ2-7	CATSRDPQGCSYEQYF
TRBV6-5	TRBJ1-2	CASSRGGIYGYTF
TRBV9	TRBJ2-1	CASSAAWDSGDEQFF
TRBV24-1	TRBJ2-2	CATSDLGLAQTGELFF
TRBV9	TRBJ2-7	CASSPRTAYEQYF
TRBV25-1	TRBJ2-7	CASSVGQIYEQYF
TRBV2	TRBJ2-1	CASSSLGRGRDNEQFF
TRBV7-9	TRBJ2-1	CASSWILAGGYDEQFF
TRBV14	TRBJ1-3	CASSLGVKGISGNTIYF